The next 20 T cell receptor beta chains were all read from a single sample in a study of T cell responses to AZD1222 COVID-19 vaccine (dated by TCRdb to about 2021). The meaning of the sample's time point label: baseline before first vaccination. The library was built by means of the immunoSEQ multiplex PCR assay. TCRdb re-hosts the immuneACCESS table, in-frame sequences only. Its copies lack some clones; in the studies checked, an unresolved V gene accounts for under half of them, and the cause for the rest is not known. Counted in this sample were some 120,000 clones; approximately 83% of them appeared once. Of the sample, roughly 1.6% is held by the ten largest clones. Here the sequenced sample was peripheral blood, taken on day 0 of AZD1222 vaccination. The source is an adult in good health.

V and J are TRBV24-1 and TRBJ1-3; no clear D gene. The CDR3 extends over 12 amino acids. Germline assignment: CDR1 KGHDR and CDR2 SFDVKD. V was pared by 2 bases and J by 8 bases, with 6 bases between. CDR3 protein: CATSDSVDTIYF. As DNA, the CDR3 is TGTGCCACCAGTGATTCCGTGGACACCATATATTTT.

The chain employs TRBV5-4 and TRBJ2-5; D is unresolved. Germline CDR1 and CDR2: SGHNT and YYREEE (reference sequence). The CDR3 totals 14 residues. V lost 2 bases and J lost 2, with 10 bases in between. The CDR3: CASSFSNRQETQYF. The CDR3 DNA is TGTGCCAGCAGCTTCTCGAACCGACAAGAGACCCAGTACTTC.

This clone was found a few times. V gene TRBV11-2 combines with J gene TRBJ2-5; D unclear. CDR3 length: 11 residues. Trimming shortened V by 1 base and J by 5 bases, and 2 bases separated the two germline ends. Per germline, CDR1 SGHAT and CDR2 FQNNGV. CDR3 DNA: TGTGCCAGCAGCTTAGTTGAGACCCAGTACTTC. It translates to CASSLVETQYF.

J is TRBJ2-7 and V is TRBV7-2; D remains ambiguous. The CDR3 covers 14 residues. Trimming shortened V by 2 bases and J by 2 bases, and 10 bases separated the two germline ends. In germline, CDR1 is SGHTA, CDR2 FQGNSA. The CDR3 region is CASSLQRSPYEQYF. The CDR3 bases are TGTGCCAGCAGCTTACAACGGTCACCCTACGAGCAGTACTTC.

The genes are TRBV4-1 and TRBJ2-1; no clear D gene. This CDR3 has 16 residues. V was shortened by 3 bases and J by 2 bases, with 14 bases between the two germline ends. CDR1 and CDR2 (germline): MGHRA, YSYEKL. This CDR3 is CASSQNTASAYNEQFF. The CDR3 nucleotides read TGCGCCAGCAGCCAGAATACAGCCTCCGCCTACAATGAGCAGTTCTTC.

V is TRBV10-1 and J is TRBJ1-5; 11 positions match TRBD1. After removal of 8 bases from V and 4 bases from J, the junction contained 10 bases not matched to a gene. The length of the CDR3 is 16 residues. CDR1 is WNHNN and CDR2 is SYGVQD in the germline V gene (reference sequence). The CDR3 sequence is CASLRTGGRANQPQHF. The DNA for the CDR3 is TGCGCCAGCCTAAGGACAGGGGGCCGAGCGAATCAGCCCCAGCATTTT.

The genes are TRBV6-1 and TRBJ1-1, with unresolved D. V was shortened by 2 bases and J by 1 base, with 14 bases between the two germline ends. Germline values: CDR1 MNHNS, CDR2 SASEGT. This CDR3 is 16 amino acids long. CDR3 loop: CASSEYRFRPNTEAFF. CDR3 sequence (DNA): TGTGCCAGCAGTGAATATCGGTTTCGTCCGAACACTGAAGCTTTCTTT.

A single count supports this clone. The V and J genes are TRBV7-2 and TRBJ2-3; D unclear. The CDR3 runs to 14 residues. Germline CDR1 is SGHTA and CDR2 is FQGNSA. Deletions cut 0 bases from V and 7 bases from J, with 11 bases between. The CDR3 DNA reads TGTGCCAGCAGCTTAGCTAAAGGTCGAAATACGCAGTATTTT. This codes for CASSLAKGRNTQYF.

The rearrangement uses TRBV19 and TRBJ2-7; 9 positions match TRBD2. Germline V gives CDR1 LNHDA, CDR2 SQIVND (reference sequence). The CDR3 loop spans 15 amino acids. J gave up 4 bases and V 6 bases, and 10 bases lay outside the gene matches. The CDR3 spells CASRLQAGGRYEQYF. CDR3 sequence (DNA): TGTGCCAGTAGGCTCCAAGCGGGGGGCCGGTACGAGCAGTACTTC.

This chain links TRBV6-5 with TRBJ2-3; no clear D. The CDR3 spans 14 residues. Trimming stripped 8 bases from V and 2 bases from J, with 14 bases between. Germline V gives CDR1 MNHEY, CDR2 SVGAGI. DNA of the CDR3: TGTGCCAGCTCGTTCAGCTATTTCACAGATACGCAGTATTTT. Protein product: CASSFSYFTDTQYF.

This clone appeared a single time. This rearrangement joins TRBV6-5 to TRBJ1-2; 7 nucleotides agree with TRBD1. There are 15 residues in the CDR3. V dropped 0 bases and J dropped 2; count of bases not matched to a gene: 3. Germline values: CDR1 MNHEY, CDR2 SVGAGI. The CDR3 reads CASSYSAGGNYGYTF. DNA of the CDR3: TGTGCCAGCAGTTACTCGGCAGGGGGGAACTATGGCTACACCTTC.

The chain employs TRBV6-5 and TRBJ1-1; weak D call: TRBD1 (5 bases). This CDR3 has 14 residues. The V end was cut by 2 bases, the J end by 3 bases, with 10 bases between. CDR1 and CDR2 (germline): MNHEY, SVGAGI. CDR3 nucleotides: TGTGCCAGCAGTTACGGGGACGGGTACACTGAAGCTTTCTTT. Protein sequence: CASSYGDGYTEAFF.

This clone has only a few counts. V gene TRBV7-9 combines with J gene TRBJ1-2; weak D call: TRBD1 (6 bases). Germline V gene sequence: CDR1 SEHNR, CDR2 FQNEAQ (reference sequence). The CDR3 length is 15 residues. The V and J ends lost 5 bases and 5 bases respectively, with 18 bases between them. The DNA of the CDR3 is TGTGCCAGCAGCGGAAGCAGGGGATCTATTTATGGCTACACCTTC. Protein: CASSGSRGSIYGYTF.

This clone was seen only a few times. The V gene is TRBV9, the J gene TRBJ1-1, with D perhaps TRBD1 (5 bases). Germline V gene data show CDR1 as SGDLS and CDR2 as YYNGEE. V was clipped by 0 bases and J by 7 bases, with 13 bases between them. The CDR3 has 14 amino acids. The CDR3 reads CASSVAGGGGEAFF. Here the CDR3 DNA reads TGTGCCAGCAGCGTAGCTGGGGGAGGTGGTGAAGCTTTCTTT.

The chain couples TRBV18 to TRBJ1-2; no firm D call. Deletions cut 5 bases from V and 0 bases from J, with 7 bases between. There are 13 residues in the CDR3. The germline gives CDR1 KGHSH, CDR2 LQKENI. CDR3: CASSKSSNYGYTF. In DNA, the CDR3 is TGTGCCAGCTCAAAGTCTTCTAACTATGGCTACACCTTC.

The chain employs TRBV27 and TRBJ2-1, with TRBD1 as a possible D gene (6 bases). The ends were cut back, 3 bases at V and 5 bases at J, with 17 bases in the middle. This CDR3 is 16 amino acids long. CDR1 MNHEY and CDR2 SMNVEV come from the germline V gene (reference sequence). The CDR3 coding sequence is TGTGCCAGCAGTTTTTTGGGGGCGGCTCTGGACAATGAGCAGTTCTTC. Protein sequence: CASSFLGAALDNEQFF.

The chain links TRBV28 to TRBJ1-1; D unclear. This CDR3 comprises 12 residues. With 7 bases removed from V and 3 bases from J, the gap between germline ends came to 9 bases. Germline CDR1 is MDHEN and CDR2 is SYDVKM. The CDR3 loop reads CASKVRYTEAFF. The CDR3 DNA follows: TGTGCCAGCAAGGTGAGGTACACTGAAGCTTTCTTT.

V and J are TRBV5-1 and TRBJ1-1; D remains ambiguous. Germline loops: CDR1 SGHRS, CDR2 YFSETQ. The CDR3 has 14 residues. Trimming removed 4 bases from V and 1 base from J, with 11 bases in between. The CDR3 nucleotides read TGCGCCAGCAGCCCCGAACACCAGAACACTGAAGCTTTCTTT. It is translated as CASSPEHQNTEAFF. Combining the CDR3 with reference TRBV5-1 and TRBJ1-1 gives the whole variable domain KAGVTQTPRYLIKTRGQQVTLSCSPISGHRSVSWYQQTPGQGLQFLFEYFSETQRNKGNFPGRFSGRQFSNSRSEMNVSTLELGDSALYLCASSPEHQNTEAFFGQGTRLTVV.

The gene calls are TRBV7-9 and TRBJ2-1; D not certain. Germline CDR1 SEHNR, CDR2 FQNEAQ (reference sequence). V lost 3 bases, J lost 9 bases, and 6 bases lay in between. The CDR3 is made up of 11 amino acids. CDR3 nucleotides: TGTGCCAGCAGCTTTAGTGGTGAGCAGTTCTTC. It is translated as CASSFSGEQFF.

The chain recombines TRBV29-1 with TRBJ1-1; 9 bases map to TRBD1. V was clipped by 8 bases and J by 7 bases; unmatched bases: 14. The CDR3 consists of 14 residues. Germline loops: CDR1 SQVTM, CDR2 ANQGSEA. The CDR3 DNA follows: TGCAGCACAACAGGGGGCGTCGAGTCCATTGAAGCTTTCTTT. Protein sequence: CSTTGGVESIEAFF. Using reference TRBV29-1 and TRBJ1-1 for the parts outside the CDR3, the full variable domain is SAVISQKPSRDICQRGTSLTIQCQVDSQVTMMFWYRQQPGQSLTLIATANQGSEATYESGFVIDKFPISRPNLTFSTLTVSNMSPEDSSIYLCSTTGGVESIEAFFGQGTRLTVV.